One sample yielded the 32 T cell receptor beta chains listed below, sequenced in a study of lymphopenia after photon versus proton radiotherapy. Method: immunoSEQ multiplex PCR; TCRdb's copy keeps in-frame clones and lacks some. Of around 59,000 clones in the sample, around 84% were seen once. Sequenced here: peripheral blood, sampled from a patient treated with proton-based radiotherapy. The receptors derive from a man between 60 and 75 years old with pancreatic cancer.

The count of this clone is one. The rearrangement links TRBV6-1 to TRBJ2-7; 7 bases match TRBD2. The CDR3 is 15 residues long. CDR1 is MNHNS and CDR2 is SASEGT in the germline V gene. V lost 3 bases and J lost 6; bases outside the gene matches: 11. CDR3 sequence (DNA): TGTGCCAGCAGTGAGATCTGGGCGGGAGATCGCGAGCAGTACTTC. Protein: CASSEIWAGDREQYF.

The rearrangement links TRBV5-6 to TRBJ2-5, with 10 bases that match TRBD1. V lost 4 bases, J lost 3 bases, and 9 bases stayed unmatched. Germline V gene lookup returns CDR1 SGHDT and CDR2 YYEEEE. The CDR3 spans 16 residues. The CDR3 is CASSRSGQGIKETQYF. The DNA of the CDR3 is TGTGCCAGCAGCCGATCGGGACAGGGGATCAAAGAGACCCAGTACTTC.

The rearrangement links TRBV9 to TRBJ2-2, with 8 bases that match TRBD2. This CDR3 has 18 residues. The V and J ends lost 1 base and 7 bases, in that order; junction bases with no gene match: 15. Looked up from germline, CDR1 is SGDLS and CDR2 is YYNGEE. The CDR3 DNA follows: TGTGCCAGCAGCGTAAGTCCCGGGACTAGATCCGGTGGCGGGGAGCTGTTTTTT. This encodes CASSVSPGTRSGGGELFF.

This chain joins TRBV30 and TRBJ1-1; D ambiguous. The ends were cut back, 4 bases at V and 4 bases at J, with 13 bases in the middle. The CDR3 is made up of 13 amino acids. The germline gives CDR1 GTSNPN, CDR2 SVGIG (reference sequence). The CDR3: CAWIPQAGTEAFF. DNA for the CDR3: TGTGCCTGGATCCCCCAGGCAGGCACTGAAGCTTTCTTT.

The chain joins TRBV4-2 to TRBJ1-1, with no clear D. V was trimmed by 0 bases and J by 3 bases, leaving 14 bases between them. Germline V CDR1 and CDR2: LGHNA, YNFKEQ. The CDR3 sequence is 16 residues long. CDR3 residues: CASSQDLALLDTEAFF. In DNA, the CDR3 is TGTGCCAGCAGCCAAGATTTGGCTCTTCTGGACACTGAAGCTTTCTTT.

This chain connects TRBV2 to TRBJ2-5, with D tentatively TRBD1 or TRBD2 (6 bases each). The end of the DNA fits TRBJ2-7 better, so the J call may be wrong. This CDR3 has 13 amino acids. Germline V CDR1 and CDR2: SNHLY, FYNNEI. This CDR3 reads CASRGLARYEQYF. In nucleotides, the CDR3 is TGTGCCAGCCGGGGGCTAGCGAGATACGAGCAGTACTTC.

The chain couples TRBV6-4 to TRBJ2-7; the D is unclear. Trimming cost V 7 bases and J 6 bases, with 10 bases left between them. This CDR3 region has 11 residues. CDR1 and CDR2 from the germline V gene are MRHNA and SNTAGT. The CDR3 here is CASNCTREQYF. The DNA of the CDR3 is TGTGCCAGCAATTGTACACGCGAGCAGTACTTC.

The rearrangement links TRBV21-1 to TRBJ1-5; the listed D gene, TRBD1, was not tested against the DNA. TRBV21-1 is labeled a pseudogene. The CDR3 runs 17 residues. The CDR3: CASSPIEGASSNQPQHF. The CDR3 DNA is TGTGCCAGCAGCCCAATCGAGGGGGCTTCTAGCAATCAGCCCCAGCATTTT.

The chain's CDR3 is CASSYTQGRRAFF. The CDR3 bases are TGTGCCAGCAGCTATACCCAGGGGCGGAGGGCTTTCTTT. This chain uses TRBV28 with TRBJ1-1, with TRBD1 as a possible D gene (6 bases). Germline loops: CDR1 MDHEN, CDR2 SYDVKM. Trimming removed 6 bases from V and 11 bases from J, with 19 bases in between. This CDR3 spans 13 amino acids.

The rearrangement uses TRBV21-1 and TRBJ2-7; TRBD2 is taken as the D call from the table, unchecked against the DNA. TRBV21-1 is flagged as a pseudogene. The CDR3 loop spans 15 amino acids. CDR3 sequence: CASSKVLSTSYEQYF. The CDR3 nucleotides are TGTGCCAGCAGCAAAGTTTTGAGTACCTCCTACGAGCAGTACTTC.

The chain couples TRBV6-5 to TRBJ2-3; D is unresolved. This CDR3 comprises 14 residues. The V end was cut by 0 bases, the J end by 1 base, with 5 bases between. Germline V gene sequence: CDR1 MNHEY, CDR2 SVGAGI. CDR3 coding DNA: TGTGCCAGCAGTTACTCGGGTGGCACAGATACGCAGTATTTT. Its translation is CASSYSGGTDTQYF.

This clone turned up a few times. The V call is TRBV29-1, the J call TRBJ1-2, with 9 bases aligning to TRBD1. The CDR3 totals 13 residues. The germline gives CDR1 SQVTM, CDR2 ANQGSEA. The V gene end was trimmed by 6 bases and the J gene end by 4 bases; junction bases not matched to a gene: 6. The CDR3 nucleotides are TGCAGCGTATACAGGGGGCAGGGCTATGGCTACACCTTC. It encodes CSVYRGQGYGYTF.

The chain recombines TRBV5-1 with TRBJ2-5; possibly TRBD2 for D (5 bases). CDR3 length: 14 amino acids. The germline V and J ends were trimmed by 3 bases and 0 bases, with 9 bases remaining between them. Germline V gene sequence: CDR1 SGHRS, CDR2 YFSETQ. CDR3 bases: TGCGCCAGCAGCTACGGACTGGACCAAGAGACCCAGTACTTC. Translating gives CASSYGLDQETQYF.

This chain joins TRBV30 and TRBJ1-3; D is uncertain. Per germline, CDR1 GTSNPN and CDR2 SVGIG (reference sequence). The germline V and J ends were trimmed by 4 bases and 3 bases, with 16 bases remaining between them. The CDR3 totals 15 residues. The CDR3 nucleotides are TGTGCCTGGACTCACACTCTAGGGTTTGGAAACACCATATATTTT. This codes for CAWTHTLGFGNTIYF.

This clone came up once. The chain combines TRBV2 with TRBJ1-2, with 10 bases lining up with TRBD1. The trim removed 7 bases at V and 6 bases at J, leaving 8 bases unmatched. Germline CDR1 is SNHLY and CDR2 is FYNNEI. The CDR3 is 14 amino acids. The CDR3 loop is CASTGAGTGDGYTF. CDR3 DNA sequence: TGTGCCAGCACCGGGGCGGGGACAGGGGATGGCTACACCTTC.

The chain joins TRBV5-1 to TRBJ2-7, with D unresolved. This CDR3 contains 12 residues. Germline CDR1 and CDR2: SGHRS and YFSETQ. Trimming took 1 base from V and 8 from J, leaving 10 bases between them. CDR3 loop: CASSLSVGQQYF. The CDR3 DNA is TGCGCCAGCAGCTTGTCGGTCGGTCAGCAGTACTTC.

This clone was seen only once. CDR3 region: CASKTQGAGYNEQFF. The CDR3 DNA is TGTGCCAGCAAAACCCAGGGGGCAGGGTACAATGAGCAGTTCTTC. The chain links TRBV28 to TRBJ2-1; 8 nucleotides match TRBD1. CDR1 is MDHEN and CDR2 is SYDVKM in the germline V gene. The CDR3 spans 15 residues. The junction had 9 bases not matched to a gene; V was cut back by 7 bases and J by 4 bases.

The J gene is TRBJ2-7, the V gene TRBV5-5; D not certain. The germline V and J ends were trimmed by 0 bases and 4 bases, with 20 bases remaining between them. This CDR3 has 17 amino acids. Germline V gene lookup returns CDR1 SGHKS and CDR2 YYEKEE (reference sequence). The chain's CDR3 is CASSLESSSSELYEQYF. The CDR3 region has the DNA TGTGCCAGCAGCTTGGAAAGTTCAAGCAGCGAACTTTACGAGCAGTACTTC.

The chain has TRBV2 and TRBJ2-3; a weak D match, TRBD2 (6 bases). V was pared by 6 bases and J by 2 bases, with 15 bases between. Germline lookup yields CDR1 SNHLY and CDR2 FYNNEI. The CDR3 has 15 amino acids. This CDR3 reads CASRRRVGITDTQYF. The CDR3 DNA reads TGTGCCAGCAGGAGGAGGGTAGGGATCACAGATACGCAGTATTTT.

The genes are TRBV5-6 and TRBJ2-1; D perhaps matches TRBD1 (6 bases). The CDR3 has 14 residues. V shed 0 bases and J shed 8 bases, with 12 bases lying between them. Germline CDR1 and CDR2: SGHDT and YYEEEE. For the CDR3, the DNA is TGTGCCAGCAGCTTGGAGCTCAGGGGTCATGAGCAGTTCTTC. Translating gives CASSLELRGHEQFF.

The chain combines TRBV18 with TRBJ1-5; D uncertain. The CDR3 spans 13 residues. V was pared by 6 bases and J by 7 bases, with 13 bases between. Germline lookup yields CDR1 KGHSH and CDR2 LQKENI. The CDR3 spells CASSETASQPQHF. CDR3 sequence (DNA): TGTGCCAGCTCGGAGACGGCAAGCCAGCCCCAGCATTTT.

The rearrangement links TRBV4-2 to TRBJ1-1, with D maybe TRBD1 (6 bases). V was clipped by 0 bases and J by 1 base, with 21 bases between them. Per germline, CDR1 LGHNA and CDR2 YNFKEQ. This CDR3 has 19 amino acids. In DNA, the CDR3 is TGTGCCAGCAGCCAAGAGAGGGGAGTCGGGGGGCAGGCGAACACTGAAGCTTTCTTT. Translating it yields CASSQERGVGGQANTEAFF.

J is TRBJ2-7 and V is TRBV9; 10 nucleotides line up with TRBD1. Germline lookup yields CDR1 SGDLS and CDR2 YYNGEE. The CDR3 contains 15 residues. The J segment lost 6 bases and the V segment lost 3 bases, leaving 9 bases of the junction unmatched. DNA for the CDR3: TGTGCCAGCAGCGGGGTGGGGACAGGGGTCTCCGAGCAGTACTTC. It yields the protein CASSGVGTGVSEQYF.

The CDR3 nucleotides read TGTGCCAGCAGCCAAGATGCGATAGCGGGAGGGCCGAGCACAGATACGCAGTATTTT. It specifies CASSQDAIAGGPSTDTQYF. The gene calls are TRBV4-2 and TRBJ2-3, with 11 nucleotides matching TRBD2. V lost 0 bases and J lost 0; bases outside the gene matches: 8. This CDR3 spans 19 amino acids. Germline assignment: CDR1 LGHNA and CDR2 YNFKEQ.

The V gene is TRBV4-3, the J gene TRBJ2-5; 11 positions match TRBD2. CDR1 and CDR2 from the germline V gene are LGHNA and YSLEER. Unmatched junction bases numbered 7, after V lost 3 bases and J lost 1 base. This CDR3 comprises 17 residues. The CDR3 here is CASSQGVAGGIQETQYF. CDR3 DNA sequence: TGCGCCAGCAGCCAGGGGGTAGCGGGAGGGATCCAAGAGACCCAGTACTTC.

Worth noting for this clone: Different DNA sequences within this sample yield the same CDR3. This chain connects TRBV18 to TRBJ1-6; 7 bases are shared with TRBD1. From germline, CDR1 is KGHSH and CDR2 LQKENI. V lost 3 bases and J lost 5; bases outside the gene matches: 1. This CDR3 comprises 14 residues. The DNA for the CDR3 is TGTGCCAGCTCACCTGGGACAGATAATTCACCCCTCCACTTT. It specifies CASSPGTDNSPLHF.

The chain joins TRBV11-2 to TRBJ2-5, with 12 bases aligning to TRBD2. The germline V gene encodes CDR1 SGHAT and CDR2 FQNNGV. This CDR3 spans 16 amino acids. The ends lost 8 bases at V and 5 bases at J; junction bases unmatched: 12. The CDR3 spells CASRASGRAGGETQYF. CDR3 DNA: TGTGCCAGCCGGGCTAGCGGGAGGGCCGGTGGGGAGACCCAGTACTTC.

This chain links TRBV28 with TRBJ2-1, with TRBD1 matching 10 bases. CDR3 length: 14 amino acids. The V gene end was trimmed by 3 bases and the J gene end by 6 bases; junction bases not matched to a gene: 2. Germline lookup yields CDR1 MDHEN and CDR2 SYDVKM. The CDR3 DNA reads TGTGCCAGCAGTTTTTGGGACAGGGGCAATGAGCAGTTCTTC. It yields the protein CASSFWDRGNEQFF.

The genes are TRBV19 and TRBJ1-5, with D unclear. With 7 bases removed from V and 6 bases from J, the gap between germline ends came to 13 bases. The CDR3 is made up of 13 amino acids. Germline V gene data show CDR1 as LNHDA and CDR2 as SQIVND (reference sequence). CDR3 loop: CASTGDPVQPQHF. CDR3 bases: TGTGCCAGTACCGGCGATCCAGTTCAGCCCCAGCATTTT.

V is TRBV28 and J is TRBJ2-7, with D tentatively TRBD1 (5 bases). This CDR3 contains 13 residues. Looked up from germline, CDR1 is MDHEN and CDR2 is SYDVKM. V gave up 7 bases and J gave up 2 bases, with 12 bases separating them. This CDR3 reads CASTLTDTYEQYF. The CDR3 DNA follows: TGTGCCAGCACCCTGACAGATACCTACGAGCAGTACTTC.

J is TRBJ2-7 and V is TRBV9; a possible D gene is TRBD2 (5 bases). V gave up 4 bases and J gave up 4 bases, with 18 bases separating them. This CDR3 comprises 15 residues. Germline V CDR1 and CDR2: SGDLS, YYNGEE. CDR3 sequence: CASSPEVNRGYEQYF. The CDR3, as DNA: TGTGCCAGCAGCCCCGAGGTGAACCGGGGTTACGAGCAGTACTTC.

The chain has TRBV5-1 and TRBJ1-1; weak D call: TRBD1 (6 bases). The CDR3 sequence is 15 residues long. Germline V gene data show CDR1 as SGHRS and CDR2 as YFSETQ. V was clipped by 4 bases and J by 0 bases, with 13 bases between them. Written as DNA, the CDR3 is TGCGCCAGCAGCAATCTACAGGGTCTGAACACTGAAGCTTTCTTT. Translated: CASSNLQGLNTEAFF.